Listed below are T cell receptor beta chains from one sample, sequenced in a study of T cell responses to AZD1222 COVID-19 vaccine. The protocol was immunoSEQ multiplex PCR, while the TCRdb copy is restricted to in-frame clones and leaves out a portion. The sample records more than 35,000 clones, under 85% being singletons. Sample: peripheral blood, taken on day 0 of AZD1222 vaccination. The receptor source for this set is an adult in good health. The CDR3 runs from the conserved cysteine through the conserved F or W. D genes are given only for firm matches. Expanded clones get a size class; other rows say once, few or many, or leave the size out.

cdr3_nt: TGCGCCAGCAGTGAGGCGTGGGGCGGGGAGCTGTTTTTT; cdr3_aa: CASSEAWGGELFF; v_call: TRBV10-2; clone_size: -; d_call: -; cdr3_length: 13; j_call: TRBJ2-2
cdr3_nt: TGTGCCAGCAGCTTGATCGGGGACCAGAATGAAAAACTGTTTTTT; cdr3_aa: CASSLIGDQNEKLFF; v_call: TRBV5-6; clone_size: few; d_call: -; cdr3_length: 15; j_call: TRBJ1-4
cdr3_nt: TGCGCCAGCAGCTTGCAGCTCTGGAGCATGAACACTGAAGCTTTCTTT; cdr3_aa: CASSLQLWSMNTEAFF; v_call: TRBV5-1; clone_size: -; d_call: -; cdr3_length: 16; j_call: TRBJ1-1
cdr3_nt: TGTGCCAGTAGTATAGAACACCCCCCGGAGAGGCGCAAAAACATTCAGTACTTC; cdr3_aa: CASSIEHPPERRKNIQYF; v_call: TRBV19; clone_size: few; d_call: -; cdr3_length: 18; j_call: TRBJ2-4
cdr3_nt: TGCAGCGCCCACAGGGGAAGAGAGACCCAGTACTTC; cdr3_aa: CSAHRGRETQYF; v_call: TRBV29-1; clone_size: -; d_call: TRBD1; cdr3_length: 12; j_call: TRBJ2-5
cdr3_nt: TGTGCCAGCGGGCATTCGAACACCGGGGAGCTGTTTTTT; cdr3_aa: CASGHSNTGELFF; v_call: TRBV7-9; clone_size: few; d_call: -; cdr3_length: 13; j_call: TRBJ2-2
cdr3_nt: TGTGCCAGCAGCTTGCTAGCGGGGGGGACAATCAGGCAGTTCTTC; cdr3_aa: CASSLLAGGTIRQFF; v_call: TRBV3-1/TRBV3-2; clone_size: -; d_call: TRBD2; cdr3_length: 15; j_call: TRBJ2-1
cdr3_nt: TGTGCCAGCAGTTGGGAGGGGGGGCTGGAATCACCCCTCCACTTT; cdr3_aa: CASSWEGGLESPLHF; v_call: TRBV5-6; clone_size: once; d_call: -; cdr3_length: 15; j_call: TRBJ1-6
cdr3_nt: TGTGCCAGCAGCCAAGAAGAGGGAAGGCGGGAGAGGCGAACTGGGGCCAACGTCCTGACTTTC; cdr3_aa: CASSQEEGRRERRTGANVLTF; v_call: TRBV4-2; clone_size: -; d_call: TRBD2; cdr3_length: 21; j_call: TRBJ2-6
cdr3_nt: TGTGCCAGCAGTTTATCCGGCAGGGTATATGGCTACACCTTC; cdr3_aa: CASSLSGRVYGYTF; v_call: TRBV28; clone_size: few; d_call: -; cdr3_length: 14; j_call: TRBJ1-2
cdr3_nt: TGTGCCAGCAGCTTAGGGATAAAAGAGACCCAGTACTTC; cdr3_aa: CASSLGIKETQYF; v_call: TRBV11-3; clone_size: -; d_call: -; cdr3_length: 13; j_call: TRBJ2-5
cdr3_nt: TGTGCCAGCAGGGGGCCATCATACAATCAGCCCCAGCATTTT; cdr3_aa: CASRGPSYNQPQHF; v_call: TRBV28; clone_size: -; d_call: -; cdr3_length: 14; j_call: TRBJ1-5
cdr3_nt: TGCGCCAGCAGCTTGGCCGGGACAGGGGGGAACGGCTACACCTTC; cdr3_aa: CASSLAGTGGNGYTF; v_call: TRBV5-1; clone_size: few; d_call: TRBD1; cdr3_length: 15; j_call: TRBJ1-2
cdr3_nt: TGTGCCAGCAGCCCCGAAGGGGTCACGAGCGCGGATACGCAGTATTTT; cdr3_aa: CASSPEGVTSADTQYF; v_call: TRBV7-9; clone_size: -; d_call: -; cdr3_length: 16; j_call: TRBJ2-3
cdr3_nt: TGTGCCAGCAGCTCCCTCACAGATACGCAGTATTTT; cdr3_aa: CASSSLTDTQYF; v_call: TRBV13; clone_size: many; d_call: -; cdr3_length: 12; j_call: TRBJ2-3
cdr3_nt: TGCGCCAGCAGCCAACTACCCCGGGACAACAACGAGCAGTACTTC; cdr3_aa: CASSQLPRDNNEQYF; v_call: TRBV4-1; clone_size: few; d_call: -; cdr3_length: 15; j_call: TRBJ2-7
cdr3_nt: TGTGCCAGCAGCTTAGTAAGCGGGGGGGAAGAGACCCAGTACTTC; cdr3_aa: CASSLVSGGEETQYF; v_call: TRBV7-9; clone_size: -; d_call: TRBD2; cdr3_length: 15; j_call: TRBJ2-5
cdr3_nt: TGTGCCAGCAGTTCCCCAGGGTCCCGTGAGCAGTTCTTC; cdr3_aa: CASSSPGSREQFF; v_call: TRBV27; clone_size: -; d_call: -; cdr3_length: 13; j_call: TRBJ2-1
cdr3_nt: TGTGCCTGGTCCCGACTGAACCAGCCCCAGCATTTT; cdr3_aa: CAWSRLNQPQHF; v_call: TRBV30; clone_size: -; d_call: -; cdr3_length: 12; j_call: TRBJ1-5
cdr3_nt: TGTGCCAGCAGCTTCATGGGGGGCGGTTCCTATGGCTACACCTTC; cdr3_aa: CASSFMGGGSYGYTF; v_call: TRBV11-2; clone_size: -; d_call: -; cdr3_length: 15; j_call: TRBJ1-2
cdr3_nt: TGTGCCTGGAGTCCGACGGGGGCCCGCAATCAGCCCCAGCATTTT; cdr3_aa: CAWSPTGARNQPQHF; v_call: TRBV30; clone_size: -; d_call: -; cdr3_length: 15; j_call: TRBJ1-5
cdr3_nt: TGTGCCAGTAGTATCAGGACAGGGGGAAGCAATCAGCCCCAGCATTTT; cdr3_aa: CASSIRTGGSNQPQHF; v_call: TRBV19; clone_size: -; d_call: TRBD1; cdr3_length: 16; j_call: TRBJ1-5
cdr3_nt: TGTGCCAGCAGCGTCCAAATGACGGGGGGCAACACTGAAGCTTTCTTT; cdr3_aa: CASSVQMTGGNTEAFF; v_call: TRBV3-1/TRBV3-2; clone_size: -; d_call: -; cdr3_length: 16; j_call: TRBJ1-1
cdr3_nt: TGTGCCAGCAGTTTCCCGGACACGCCCGGCACCTTC; cdr3_aa: CASSFPDTPGTF; v_call: TRBV6-2/TRBV6-3; clone_size: -; d_call: -; cdr3_length: 12; j_call: TRBJ1-2
cdr3_nt: TGTGCCAGTAGTAGAGTCCCTGTGGGTAGCGGGAGTACGAGGGAGACCCAGTACTTC; cdr3_aa: CASSRVPVGSGSTRETQYF; v_call: TRBV19; clone_size: -; d_call: TRBD2; cdr3_length: 19; j_call: TRBJ2-5
cdr3_nt: TGTGCCAGCAGATCCAACAGGGCGTCGACAGATACGCAGTATTTT; cdr3_aa: CASRSNRASTDTQYF; v_call: TRBV27; clone_size: once; d_call: -; cdr3_length: 15; j_call: TRBJ2-3
cdr3_nt: TGTGCCAGCAGCTTACAGGGGGCGCAGAGCTATGGCTACACCTTC; cdr3_aa: CASSLQGAQSYGYTF; v_call: TRBV7-2; clone_size: -; d_call: TRBD1; cdr3_length: 15; j_call: TRBJ1-2
cdr3_nt: TGTGCCAGCAGCGCACAGGGGAACACTGAAGCTTTCTTT; cdr3_aa: CASSAQGNTEAFF; v_call: TRBV5-8; clone_size: -; d_call: -; cdr3_length: 13; j_call: TRBJ1-1
cdr3_nt: TGTGCCAGCAGCTTAACGGGGCAGGAGAATCAGCCCCAGCATTTT; cdr3_aa: CASSLTGQENQPQHF; v_call: TRBV7-3; clone_size: -; d_call: -; cdr3_length: 15; j_call: TRBJ1-5
cdr3_nt: TGCGCCAGCAGTGTCGGAGGGGCCGCCGGTCAGCCCCAGCATTTT; cdr3_aa: CASSVGGAAGQPQHF; v_call: TRBV10-2; clone_size: -; d_call: -; cdr3_length: 15; j_call: TRBJ1-5
cdr3_nt: TGTGCCAGCAGTACCAACAGGGACTCACCCCTCCACTTT; cdr3_aa: CASSTNRDSPLHF; v_call: TRBV6-2/TRBV6-3; clone_size: -; d_call: -; cdr3_length: 13; j_call: TRBJ1-6
cdr3_nt: TGTGCCAGCAGCTCCGGTATGAGCAATCAGCCCCAGCATTTT; cdr3_aa: CASSSGMSNQPQHF; v_call: TRBV6-5; clone_size: -; d_call: -; cdr3_length: 14; j_call: TRBJ1-5
cdr3_nt: TGTGCCAGTACAAAGACAGGGAAAGCGACCGGGGAGCTGTTTTTT; cdr3_aa: CASTKTGKATGELFF; v_call: TRBV19; clone_size: -; d_call: TRBD1; cdr3_length: 15; j_call: TRBJ2-2
cdr3_nt: TGTGCCAGCAGCCCTGACGGGGTCGGTGGCTACACCTTC; cdr3_aa: CASSPDGVGGYTF; v_call: TRBV7-3; clone_size: -; d_call: -; cdr3_length: 13; j_call: TRBJ1-2
cdr3_nt: TGTGCCAGCAGCTCTAATCTAGCGGCTTACACCGGGGAGCTGTTTTTT; cdr3_aa: CASSSNLAAYTGELFF; v_call: TRBV5-6; clone_size: -; d_call: TRBD2; cdr3_length: 16; j_call: TRBJ2-2
cdr3_nt: TGCGCCAGCAGTAGGGGCGATTATGGCTACACCTTC; cdr3_aa: CASSRGDYGYTF; v_call: TRBV10-2; clone_size: -; d_call: -; cdr3_length: 12; j_call: TRBJ1-2
cdr3_nt: TGTGCCAGTAGTATACAGGGGTCTGGGGAGCAGTTCTTC; cdr3_aa: CASSIQGSGEQFF; v_call: TRBV19; clone_size: -; d_call: -; cdr3_length: 13; j_call: TRBJ2-1
cdr3_nt: TGTGCCAGTATGGGGCAGGGGGCTGCTCAGCCCCAGCATTTT; cdr3_aa: CASMGQGAAQPQHF; v_call: TRBV19; clone_size: -; d_call: TRBD1; cdr3_length: 14; j_call: TRBJ1-5
cdr3_nt: TGTGCCAGCAGCCAAACGGCAGGGTACACTGAAGCTTTCTTT; cdr3_aa: CASSQTAGYTEAFF; v_call: TRBV3-1/TRBV3-2; clone_size: -; d_call: -; cdr3_length: 14; j_call: TRBJ1-1
cdr3_nt: TGTGCCAGTAGTATGATTGCCGAGAGAACCTACGAGCAGTACTTC; cdr3_aa: CASSMIAERTYEQYF; v_call: TRBV19; clone_size: -; d_call: -; cdr3_length: 15; j_call: TRBJ2-7
cdr3_nt: TGTGCCAGCAGTTTATTGGGGTTGTACACTGAAGCTTTCTTT; cdr3_aa: CASSLLGLYTEAFF; v_call: TRBV27; clone_size: -; d_call: -; cdr3_length: 14; j_call: TRBJ1-1
cdr3_nt: TGCGCCAGCAGCCGGGACATTTCCACAGTTTACTACGAGCAGTACTTC; cdr3_aa: CASSRDISTVYYEQYF; v_call: TRBV4-1; clone_size: few; d_call: -; cdr3_length: 16; j_call: TRBJ2-7
cdr3_nt: TGTGCCAGCAGCTTAGCCAGCCCGGTTGCAGGGGGAACTAACTATGGCTACACCTTC; cdr3_aa: CASSLASPVAGGTNYGYTF; v_call: TRBV13; clone_size: -; d_call: TRBD1; cdr3_length: 19; j_call: TRBJ1-2
cdr3_nt: TGTGCCAGCAGTTCCCCGGGACGGAATTCACCCCTCCACTTT; cdr3_aa: CASSSPGRNSPLHF; v_call: TRBV6-5; clone_size: -; d_call: -; cdr3_length: 14; j_call: TRBJ1-6
cdr3_nt: TGTGCCAGCTCACCTGGCGGGGGGGCAGATACGCAGTATTTT; cdr3_aa: CASSPGGGADTQYF; v_call: TRBV18; clone_size: -; d_call: TRBD2; cdr3_length: 14; j_call: TRBJ2-3
cdr3_nt: TGTGCCAGTAGAACAGGGGCGAATAGCAATCAGCCCCAGCATTTT; cdr3_aa: CASRTGANSNQPQHF; v_call: TRBV6-5; clone_size: -; d_call: TRBD1; cdr3_length: 15; j_call: TRBJ1-5
cdr3_nt: TGTGCCAGCAGCCAAGGGGCCAGGGGGAGCAATCAGCCCCAGCATTTT; cdr3_aa: CASSQGARGSNQPQHF; v_call: TRBV3-1/TRBV3-2; clone_size: -; d_call: TRBD1; cdr3_length: 16; j_call: TRBJ1-5
cdr3_nt: TGTGCCAGCTCCACCAGCAGGGGAGCTGGAACCACCATATATTTT; cdr3_aa: CASSTSRGAGTTIYF; v_call: TRBV27; clone_size: -; d_call: -; cdr3_length: 15; j_call: TRBJ1-3
cdr3_nt: TGTGCCAGCAGTCCGGGGGGGAGCCCGACCTACGAGCAGTACTTC; cdr3_aa: CASSPGGSPTYEQYF; v_call: TRBV27; clone_size: -; d_call: TRBD2; cdr3_length: 15; j_call: TRBJ2-7
cdr3_nt: TGTGCCAGCAGCCTTCGGGCACCAGGGTCAACTTCCTACGAGCAGTACTTC; cdr3_aa: CASSLRAPGSTSYEQYF; v_call: TRBV7-8; clone_size: -; d_call: -; cdr3_length: 17; j_call: TRBJ2-7